Listed below are T cell receptor beta chains from one sample, sequenced in a study of OX40 agonist ivuxolimab in advanced cancers. TCRdb keeps only in-frame clones here, not all; method: immunoSEQ multiplex PCR. The sample includes roughly 50,000 clones, 70% to 90% of them seen just once. The specimen comprised CD4+ or CD8+ T cells sorted from blood, sampled in a trial of the OX40 agonist ivuxolimab. The source of these receptors is an adult with an advanced solid tumor such as melanoma, head and neck, liver or kidney cancer. The CDR3 runs from the conserved cysteine through the conserved F or W. A D gene is named only where the DNA matches it firmly. Part of the rows lack a size; the others show once, few, many or a class for expanded clones.

j_gene: TRBJ2-7
v_gene: TRBV15
abundance: .
d_gene: .
CDR3aa: CATSRGNNRDEQYF
CDR3nt: TGTGCCACCAGCAGAGGAAATAACAGGGACGAGCAGTACTTC

j_gene: TRBJ2-5
v_gene: TRBV19
abundance: .
d_gene: .
CDR3aa: CASSGGTQYF
CDR3nt: TGTGCCAGTAGTGGGGGGACCCAGTACTTC

j_gene: TRBJ2-5
v_gene: TRBV5-1
abundance: .
d_gene: .
CDR3aa: CASSAGHTEETQYF
CDR3nt: TGCGCCAGCAGCGCCGGACACACCGAAGAGACCCAGTACTTC

j_gene: TRBJ1-1
v_gene: TRBV5-5
abundance: .
d_gene: TRBD1
CDR3aa: CASSGQGMNTEAFF
CDR3nt: TGTGCCAGCAGCGGACAGGGAATGAACACTGAAGCTTTCTTT

j_gene: TRBJ2-3
v_gene: TRBV7-9
abundance: .
d_gene: TRBD1
CDR3aa: CASSSGQGSDTQYF
CDR3nt: TGTGCCAGCAGCTCCGGACAGGGGTCAGATACGCAGTATTTT

j_gene: TRBJ1-2
v_gene: TRBV27
abundance: .
d_gene: .
CDR3aa: CASSLRGSRDGRNYGYTF
CDR3nt: TGTGCCAGCAGTTTAAGGGGATCCCGGGACGGACGTAACTATGGCTACACCTTC

j_gene: TRBJ1-2
v_gene: TRBV5-1
abundance: .
d_gene: TRBD1
CDR3aa: CASSVTRGQGGGYTF
CDR3nt: TGCGCCAGCAGCGTGACCCGAGGACAGGGGGGAGGCTACACCTTC

j_gene: TRBJ2-7
v_gene: TRBV5-1
abundance: .
d_gene: .
CDR3aa: CASSSYRAEGYEQYF
CDR3nt: TGCGCCAGCAGCTCCTACAGGGCCGAGGGATACGAGCAGTACTTC

j_gene: TRBJ2-1
v_gene: TRBV7-3
abundance: .
d_gene: .
CDR3aa: CASSLTPGLGNEQFF
CDR3nt: TGTGCCAGCAGCTTAACCCCCGGGCTGGGGAATGAGCAGTTCTTC

j_gene: TRBJ2-5
v_gene: TRBV20-1
abundance: .
d_gene: .
CDR3aa: CSARFSETQYF
CDR3nt: TGCAGTGCTAGGTTTTCGGAGACCCAGTACTTC

j_gene: TRBJ2-3
v_gene: TRBV14
abundance: .
d_gene: .
CDR3aa: CASSQYSTDTQYF
CDR3nt: TGTGCCAGCAGCCAATATAGCACAGATACGCAGTATTTT

j_gene: TRBJ1-5
v_gene: TRBV4-1
abundance: .
d_gene: .
CDR3aa: CASSRQVSQPQHF
CDR3nt: TGCGCCAGCAGCCGGCAGGTCTCCCAGCCCCAGCATTTT

j_gene: TRBJ1-1
v_gene: TRBV7-2
abundance: .
d_gene: .
CDR3aa: CASSLERRGLGTEAFF
CDR3nt: TGTGCCAGCAGCTTAGAACGTCGGGGCTTGGGCACTGAAGCTTTCTTT

j_gene: TRBJ1-3
v_gene: TRBV19
abundance: once
d_gene: .
CDR3aa: CASSTFAASRSGNTIYF
CDR3nt: TGTGCCAGTAGTACGTTTGCGGCCAGTAGGTCTGGAAACACCATATATTTT

j_gene: TRBJ2-6
v_gene: TRBV5-4
abundance: .
d_gene: .
CDR3aa: CASSTRGRVTGANVLTF
CDR3nt: TGTGCCAGCAGCACCCGGGGCCGGGTGACTGGGGCCAACGTCCTGACTTTC

j_gene: TRBJ1-4
v_gene: TRBV14
abundance: .
d_gene: .
CDR3aa: CASSGQPNEKLFF
CDR3nt: TGTGCCAGCAGCGGACAGCCGAATGAAAAACTGTTTTTT

j_gene: TRBJ2-1
v_gene: TRBV9
abundance: .
d_gene: TRBD2
CDR3aa: CASTRLAGDNEQFF
CDR3nt: TGTGCCAGCACCCGACTAGCGGGGGACAATGAGCAGTTCTTC

j_gene: TRBJ1-3
v_gene: TRBV5-1
abundance: .
d_gene: .
CDR3aa: CAGLIRDTIYF
CDR3nt: TGCGCCGGATTAATTCGGGACACCATATATTTT

j_gene: TRBJ1-6
v_gene: TRBV5-5
abundance: .
d_gene: TRBD1
CDR3aa: CASSSRPGTGESPLHF
CDR3nt: TGTGCCAGCAGCTCCCGCCCCGGGACAGGAGAATCACCCCTCCACTTT

j_gene: TRBJ1-4
v_gene: TRBV30
abundance: .
d_gene: .
CDR3aa: CAWSLGIDEKLFF
CDR3nt: TGTGCCTGGAGCTTGGGTATCGACGAAAAACTGTTTTTT

j_gene: TRBJ1-2
v_gene: TRBV6-1
abundance: .
d_gene: TRBD1
CDR3aa: CATYRGRPSYTF
CDR3nt: TGTGCCACCTACAGGGGCCGACCAAGCTACACCTTC

j_gene: TRBJ2-7
v_gene: TRBV6-6
abundance: .
d_gene: .
CDR3aa: CASSYSNRGSLYEQYF
CDR3nt: TGTGCCAGCAGTTACTCGAACCGGGGCAGCCTTTACGAGCAGTACTTC

j_gene: TRBJ1-6
v_gene: TRBV18
abundance: .
d_gene: .
CDR3aa: CASSPAGPLGNNSPLHF
CDR3nt: TGTGCCAGCTCACCCGCAGGGCCTTTGGGGAATAATTCACCCCTCCACTTT

j_gene: TRBJ2-3
v_gene: TRBV19
abundance: .
d_gene: .
CDR3aa: CASRALLGREVTQYF
CDR3nt: TGTGCCAGTAGGGCTCTCTTGGGGCGAGAAGTTACGCAGTATTTT

j_gene: TRBJ2-5
v_gene: TRBV2
abundance: .
d_gene: .
CDR3aa: CASSVGVRETQYF
CDR3nt: TGTGCCAGCAGCGTGGGGGTGCGAGAGACCCAGTACTTC

j_gene: TRBJ1-4
v_gene: TRBV30
abundance: .
d_gene: TRBD1
CDR3aa: CAWGDQGGSNEKLFF
CDR3nt: TGTGCCTGGGGAGATCAGGGGGGTTCTAATGAAAAACTGTTTTTT

j_gene: TRBJ2-5
v_gene: TRBV5-4
abundance: .
d_gene: .
CDR3aa: CASSLGSAGLETQYF
CDR3nt: TGTGCCAGCAGCTTGGGAAGCGCAGGGTTGGAGACCCAGTACTTC

j_gene: TRBJ1-4
v_gene: TRBV25-1
abundance: .
d_gene: .
CDR3aa: CASSLDTAGINEKLFF
CDR3nt: TGTGCCAGCAGTCTAGATACTGCCGGGATTAATGAAAAACTGTTTTTT

j_gene: TRBJ2-5
v_gene: TRBV5-1
abundance: .
d_gene: .
CDR3aa: CASSFAGRPQETQYF
CDR3nt: TGCGCCAGCAGCTTTGCAGGAAGGCCACAAGAGACCCAGTACTTC

j_gene: TRBJ2-3
v_gene: TRBV5-1
abundance: .
d_gene: .
CDR3aa: CASSLVGTDTQYF
CDR3nt: TGCGCCAGCAGCTTGGTGGGCACAGATACGCAGTATTTT

j_gene: TRBJ1-1
v_gene: TRBV2
abundance: few
d_gene: .
CDR3aa: CASTQGLNTEAFF
CDR3nt: TGTGCCAGCACCCAGGGACTAAACACTGAAGCTTTCTTT

j_gene: TRBJ1-2
v_gene: TRBV5-4
abundance: .
d_gene: TRBD1
CDR3aa: CASSEPQGARGYTF
CDR3nt: TGTGCCAGCAGCGAACCACAGGGGGCGCGTGGCTACACCTTC

j_gene: TRBJ2-7
v_gene: TRBV2
abundance: few
d_gene: .
CDR3aa: CATGQPLEWQQYF
CDR3nt: TGTGCCACCGGTCAACCGCTTGAGTGGCAGCAGTACTTC

j_gene: TRBJ2-7
v_gene: TRBV6-5
abundance: .
d_gene: TRBD2
CDR3aa: CASRSREGAYEQYF
CDR3nt: TGTGCCAGCAGGTCCCGGGAGGGGGCCTACGAGCAGTACTTC

j_gene: TRBJ1-5
v_gene: TRBV2
abundance: .
d_gene: TRBD1
CDR3aa: CASRGQGQSNQPQHF
CDR3nt: TGTGCCAGCAGGGGACAGGGACAGAGCAATCAGCCCCAGCATTTT

j_gene: TRBJ2-7
v_gene: TRBV14
abundance: .
d_gene: TRBD1
CDR3aa: CASSRQGYRGLYEQYF
CDR3nt: TGTGCCAGCAGCCGCCAGGGGTACAGGGGTCTCTACGAGCAGTACTTC